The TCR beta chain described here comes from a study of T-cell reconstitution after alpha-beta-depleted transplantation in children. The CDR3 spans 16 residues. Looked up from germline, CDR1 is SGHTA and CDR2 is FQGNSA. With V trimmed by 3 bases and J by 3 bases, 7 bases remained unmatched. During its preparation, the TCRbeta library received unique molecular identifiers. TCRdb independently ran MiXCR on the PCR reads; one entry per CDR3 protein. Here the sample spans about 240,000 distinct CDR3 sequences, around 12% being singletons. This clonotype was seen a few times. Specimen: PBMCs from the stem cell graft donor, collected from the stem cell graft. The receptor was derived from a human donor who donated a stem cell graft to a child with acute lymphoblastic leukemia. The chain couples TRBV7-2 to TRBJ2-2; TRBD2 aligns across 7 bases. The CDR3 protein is CASSFTLASYTGELFF. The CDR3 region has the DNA TGTGCCAGCAGCTTTACACTAGCGAGTTACACCGGGGAGCTGTTTTTT.